A single sample is the source of the 14 T cell receptor beta chains below, sequenced in a study of T cells in Graves' hyperthyroidism and ophthalmopathy. Amplification of TCR beta CDR3 regions was performed using RNA transcripts as template. Researchers ran a first-round RT-PCR on the TCR CDR3 using the HTBI primer set. From the multiplex PCR reads, TCRdb called clonotypes with MiXCR, one entry per CDR3 protein. The repertoire includes around 60,000 distinct CDR3 sequences, 49% of them detected once, and roughly 12% sits in the top ten. The sequenced sample consisted of blood. The receptors originated from a woman aged 25 to 39 with Graves' ophthalmopathy.

This clonotype was found many times. The V gene is TRBV4-2, the J gene TRBJ2-1; the D gene is possibly TRBD1 (6 bases). Trimming left V 8 bases short and J 6 bases short, with 23 bases between. Germline V CDR1 and CDR2: LGHNA, YNFKEQ. The CDR3 totals 16 residues. CDR3: CASARPGTRGINEQFF. The CDR3 region has the DNA TGTGCCAGCGCCAGGCCCGGGACAAGGGGGATCAATGAGCAGTTCTTC.

Ten or more counts support this clonotype. The chain recombines TRBV4-2 with TRBJ2-7; 10 bases map to TRBD2. J lost 5 bases, V lost 4 bases, and 5 bases had no gene match. The CDR3 sequence is 14 residues long. CDR1 is LGHNA, CDR2 YNFKEQ, per germline. The CDR3 sequence is CASSPLGTSDEQYF. The CDR3 bases are TGTGCCAGCAGCCCACTCGGGACTAGCGACGAGCAGTACTTC.

This clonotype was observed at least ten times. The chain uses TRBV28 and TRBJ2-7, with 8 bases that match TRBD1. V lost 1 base and J lost 2; bases outside the gene matches: 7. The CDR3 covers 16 residues. Germline-derived CDR1 and CDR2 are MDHEN and SYDVKM. Here the CDR3 DNA reads TGTGCCAGCAGTTTATCCGGACAGGGAATAGCCTACGAGCAGTACTTC. This codes for CASSLSGQGIAYEQYF.

V gene TRBV20-1 combines with J gene TRBJ2-1; 11 bases are shared with TRBD2. Germline V lookup: CDR1 DFQATT, CDR2 SNEGSKA (reference sequence). This CDR3 has 13 residues. With V trimmed by 1 base and J by 15 bases, 8 bases remained unmatched. The CDR3 bases are TGCAGTGCTAGAGTTGGTAGCGGGAGGGTTATGTTCTTC. Its protein product is CSARVGSGRVMFF.

The chain recombines TRBV24-1 with TRBJ2-3; the match to TRBD2 covers 11 bases. The germline V gene encodes CDR1 KGHDR and CDR2 SFDVKD. The V segment lost 4 bases and the J segment 11 bases; nucleotides outside the gene matches: 16. This CDR3 has 17 residues. DNA for the CDR3: TGTGCCACCAGTGACACACTTCTAGCGGGAGGCTACAATGAGCAGTATTTT. It encodes CATSDTLLAGGYNEQYF.

This clonotype was observed many times. V gene TRBV27 combines with J gene TRBJ1-1; 9 bases match TRBD1. The CDR3 is 13 amino acids. Trimming cost V 3 bases and J 10 bases; bases outside gene matches: 6. Germline V lookup: CDR1 MNHEY, CDR2 SMNVEV (reference sequence). The CDR3 nucleotides read TGTGCCAGCAGTTTCACCCACAGGGGGCGAGCTTTCTTT. Translating gives CASSFTHRGRAFF.

The rearrangement joins TRBV20-1 to TRBJ2-3; D could derive from TRBD1 or TRBD2 (6 bases each). CDR1 is DFQATT and CDR2 is SNEGSKA in the germline V gene (reference sequence). Trimming pared 6 bases from V and 1 base from J, leaving 11 bases between. This CDR3 has 13 amino acids. CDR3: CSAGGGRTDTQYF. Here the CDR3 DNA reads TGCAGTGCCGGAGGGGGGCGCACAGATACGCAGTATTTT.

The chain combines TRBV9 with TRBJ1-6; D unclear. The CDR3 is made up of 13 amino acids. CDR1 and CDR2 from the germline V gene are SGDLS and YYNGEE. Trimming left V 2 bases short and J 10 bases short, with 10 bases between. CDR3 sequence: CASSVADGSPLHF. The CDR3 DNA reads TGTGCCAGCAGCGTCGCGGACGGGTCACCCCTCCACTTT.

As for this clonotype: No conserved phenylalanine or tryptophan ends this CDR3, so it is likely a read error. The limits of the CDR3 on the DNA are not certain, so only TCRdb's listed CDR3 is given. The V gene is TRBV9, the J gene TRBJ1-6. Germline CDR1 is SGDLS and CDR2 is YYNGEE. The CDR3 spans 9 residues, counting both ends. This CDR3 is CASSVYGSQ.

This clonotype was seen ten or more times. The V call is TRBV3-1, the J call TRBJ2-7; D gene uncertain. This CDR3 is built from 13 residues. V was shortened by 1 base and J by 3 bases, with 7 bases between the two germline ends. Germline V gene sequence: CDR1 LGHDT, CDR2 YNNKEL (reference sequence). The CDR3 DNA reads TGTGCCAGCAGCCAAGGATGGGTCTACGAGCAGTACTTC. It codes for CASSQGWVYEQYF.

This clonotype was found a few times. The chain combines TRBV19 with TRBJ2-1; D is undetermined. There are 14 residues in the CDR3. V was cut by 11 bases and J by 2 bases, with 16 bases left in between. Germline V gene sequence: CDR1 LNHDA, CDR2 SQIVND (reference sequence). CDR3 DNA: TGTGCCGTCTCCCACCGTGTTACCTACAATGAGCAGTTCTTC. Translating gives CAVSHRVTYNEQFF.

This clonotype was observed many times. The gene calls are TRBV9 and TRBJ2-2, with unresolved D. This CDR3 comprises 13 residues. The V and J ends lost 4 bases and 5 bases respectively, with 9 bases between them. Germline lookup yields CDR1 SGDLS and CDR2 YYNGEE. Here the CDR3 reads CASSPRRTGELFF. CDR3 bases: TGTGCCAGCAGCCCCCGCCGGACCGGGGAGCTGTTTTTT.

This clonotype was detected many times. This chain's CDR3 is CASSEARQGNTIYF. DNA of the CDR3: TGTGCCAGCAGTGAAGCGAGACAGGGGAACACCATATATTTT. The chain employs TRBV2 and TRBJ1-3, with TRBD1 identical over 8 bases. V shed 0 bases and J 7 bases; nucleotides not matched to a gene: 2. Germline CDR1 is SNHLY and CDR2 is FYNNEI. The CDR3 has 14 residues.

This clonotype was picked up many times. The genes are TRBV5-1 and TRBJ2-2; D is possibly TRBD2 (6 bases). The CDR3 contains 15 residues. The germline V gene encodes CDR1 SGHRS and CDR2 YFSETQ. V dropped 6 bases and J dropped 1 base, with 13 bases sitting between them. The CDR3 reads CASKRASENTGELFF. In DNA form, the CDR3 reads TGCGCCAGCAAGAGGGCTAGCGAGAACACCGGGGAGCTGTTTTTT.